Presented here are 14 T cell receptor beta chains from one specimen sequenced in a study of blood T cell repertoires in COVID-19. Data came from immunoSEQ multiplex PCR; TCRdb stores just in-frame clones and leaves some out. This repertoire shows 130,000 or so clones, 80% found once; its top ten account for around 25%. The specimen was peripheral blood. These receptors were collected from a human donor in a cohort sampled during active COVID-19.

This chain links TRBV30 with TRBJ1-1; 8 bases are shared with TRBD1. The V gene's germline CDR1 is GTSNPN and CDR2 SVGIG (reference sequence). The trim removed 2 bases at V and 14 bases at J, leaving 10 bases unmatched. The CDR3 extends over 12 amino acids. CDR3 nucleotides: TGTGCCTGGAGTCAAACCGGGACAGGCGCGTTCTTT. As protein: CAWSQTGTGAFF.

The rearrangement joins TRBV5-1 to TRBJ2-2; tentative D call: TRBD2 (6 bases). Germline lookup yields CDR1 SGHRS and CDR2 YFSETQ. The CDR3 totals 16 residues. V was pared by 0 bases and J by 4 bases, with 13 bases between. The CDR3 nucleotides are TGCGCCAGCAGCTTGGCCCCCCAGGGAGGCACCGGGGAGCTGTTTTTT. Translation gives CASSLAPQGGTGELFF.

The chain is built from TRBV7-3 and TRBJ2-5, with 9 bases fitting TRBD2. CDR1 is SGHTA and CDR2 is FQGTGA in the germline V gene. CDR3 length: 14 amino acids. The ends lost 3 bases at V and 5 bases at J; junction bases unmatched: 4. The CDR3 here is CASSFDSGGETQYF. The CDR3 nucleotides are TGTGCCAGCAGCTTTGATAGCGGGGGTGAGACCCAGTACTTC.

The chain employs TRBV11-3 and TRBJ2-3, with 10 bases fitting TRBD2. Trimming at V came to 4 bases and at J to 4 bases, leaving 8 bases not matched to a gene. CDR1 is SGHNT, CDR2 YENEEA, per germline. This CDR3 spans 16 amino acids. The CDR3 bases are TGTGCCAGCAGCTCCTTAGCGGGGGGAGGTGCAGATACGCAGTATTTT. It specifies CASSSLAGGGADTQYF.

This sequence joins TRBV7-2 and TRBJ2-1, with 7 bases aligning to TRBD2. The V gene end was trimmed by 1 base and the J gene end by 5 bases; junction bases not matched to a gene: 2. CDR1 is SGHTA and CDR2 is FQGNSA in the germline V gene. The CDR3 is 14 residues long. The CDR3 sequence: CASSLVGGNNEQFF. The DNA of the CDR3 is TGTGCCAGCAGCTTAGTGGGGGGGAACAATGAGCAGTTCTTC.

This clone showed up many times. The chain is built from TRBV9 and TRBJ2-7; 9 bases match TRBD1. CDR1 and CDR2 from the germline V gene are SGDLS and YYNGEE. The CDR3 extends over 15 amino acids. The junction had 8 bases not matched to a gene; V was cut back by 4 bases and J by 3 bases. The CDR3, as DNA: TGTGCCAGCAGCCCTCAACCGGGACAGGGCTACGAGCAGTACTTC. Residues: CASSPQPGQGYEQYF.

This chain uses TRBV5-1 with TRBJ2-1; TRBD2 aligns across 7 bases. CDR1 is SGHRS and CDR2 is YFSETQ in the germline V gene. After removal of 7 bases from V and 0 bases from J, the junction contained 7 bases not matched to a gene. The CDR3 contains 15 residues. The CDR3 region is CASHSTGGSYNEQFF. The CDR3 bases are TGCGCCAGCCACTCAACGGGGGGCTCCTACAATGAGCAGTTCTTC.

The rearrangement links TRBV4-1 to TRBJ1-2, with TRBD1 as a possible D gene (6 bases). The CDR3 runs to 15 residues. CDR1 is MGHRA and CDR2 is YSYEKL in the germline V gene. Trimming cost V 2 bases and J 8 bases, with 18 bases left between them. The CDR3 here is CASSQSPGERGGYTF. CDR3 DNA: TGCGCCAGCAGCCAAAGCCCAGGGGAGAGGGGCGGCTACACCTTC.

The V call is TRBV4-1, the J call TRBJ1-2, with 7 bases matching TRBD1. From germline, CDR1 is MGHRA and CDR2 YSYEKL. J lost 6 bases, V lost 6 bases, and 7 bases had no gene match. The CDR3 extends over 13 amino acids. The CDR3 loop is CASSPRQGDGYTF. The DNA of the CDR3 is TGCGCCAGCAGTCCGAGGCAGGGGGATGGCTACACCTTC.

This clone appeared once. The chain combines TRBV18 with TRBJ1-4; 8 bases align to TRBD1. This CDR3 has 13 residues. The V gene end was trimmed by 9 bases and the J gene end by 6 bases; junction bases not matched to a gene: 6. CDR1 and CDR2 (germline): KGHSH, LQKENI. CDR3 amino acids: CASTTGQDEKLFF. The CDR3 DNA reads TGTGCCAGTACCACGGGACAGGATGAAAAACTGTTTTTT. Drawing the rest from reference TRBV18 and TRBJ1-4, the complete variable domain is NAGVMQNPRHLVRRRGQEARLRCSPMKGHSHVYWYRQLPEEGLKFMVYLQKENIIDESGMPKERFSAEFPKEGPSILRIQQVVRGDSAAYFCASTTGQDEKLFFGSGTQLSVL.

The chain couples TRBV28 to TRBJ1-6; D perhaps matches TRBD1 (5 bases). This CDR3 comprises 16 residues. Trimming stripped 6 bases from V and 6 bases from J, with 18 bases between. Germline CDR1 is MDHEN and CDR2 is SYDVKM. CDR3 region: CASRMGGPGANSPLHF. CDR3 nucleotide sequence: TGTGCCAGCAGGATGGGAGGTCCTGGGGCTAATTCACCCCTCCACTTT. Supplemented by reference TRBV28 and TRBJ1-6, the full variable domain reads DVKVTQSSRYLVKRTGEKVFLECVQDMDHENMFWYRQDPGLGLRLIYFSYDVKMKEKGDIPEGYSVSREKKERFSLILESASTNQTSMYLCASRMGGPGANSPLHFGNGTRLTVT.

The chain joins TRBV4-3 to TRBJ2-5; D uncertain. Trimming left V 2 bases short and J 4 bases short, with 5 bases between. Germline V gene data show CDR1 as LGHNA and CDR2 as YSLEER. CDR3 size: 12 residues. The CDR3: CASSQPGETQYF. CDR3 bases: TGCGCCAGCAGCCAACCAGGAGAGACCCAGTACTTC.

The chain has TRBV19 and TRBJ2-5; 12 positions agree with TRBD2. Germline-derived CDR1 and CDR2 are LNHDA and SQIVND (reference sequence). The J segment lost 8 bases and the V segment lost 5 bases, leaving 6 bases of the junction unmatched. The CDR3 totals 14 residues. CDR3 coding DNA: TGTGCCAGTAGTCTTGGGACTAGCGGGTTAACCCAGTACTTC. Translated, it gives CASSLGTSGLTQYF.

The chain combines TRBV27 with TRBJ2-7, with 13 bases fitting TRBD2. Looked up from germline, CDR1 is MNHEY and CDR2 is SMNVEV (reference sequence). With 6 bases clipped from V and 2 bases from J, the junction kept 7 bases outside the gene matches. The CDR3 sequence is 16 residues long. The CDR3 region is CASRETSGGSTYEQYF. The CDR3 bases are TGTGCCAGCAGAGAGACTAGCGGGGGGTCAACCTACGAGCAGTACTTC.